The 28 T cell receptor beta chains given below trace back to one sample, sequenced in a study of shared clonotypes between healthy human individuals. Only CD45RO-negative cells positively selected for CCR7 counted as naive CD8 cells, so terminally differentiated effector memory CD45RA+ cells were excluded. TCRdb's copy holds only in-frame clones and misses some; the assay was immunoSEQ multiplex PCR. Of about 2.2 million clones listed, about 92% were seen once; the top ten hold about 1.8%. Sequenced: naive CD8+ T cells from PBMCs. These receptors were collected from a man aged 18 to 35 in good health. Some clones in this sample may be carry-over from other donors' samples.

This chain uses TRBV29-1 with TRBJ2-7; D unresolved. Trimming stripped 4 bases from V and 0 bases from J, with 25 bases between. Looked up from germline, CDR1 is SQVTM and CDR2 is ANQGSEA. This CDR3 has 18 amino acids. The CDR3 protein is CSVGSRHRAGLNSYEQYF. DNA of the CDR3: TGCAGCGTTGGGTCGAGGCATCGGGCAGGCCTAAACTCCTACGAGCAGTACTTC.

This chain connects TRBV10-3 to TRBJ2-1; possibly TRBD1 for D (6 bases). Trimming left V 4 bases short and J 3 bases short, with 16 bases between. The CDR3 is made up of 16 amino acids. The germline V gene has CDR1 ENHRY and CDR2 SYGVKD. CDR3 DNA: TGTGCCATCAGTGGGGCGATAACAGGGTTCTACAATGAGCAGTTCTTC. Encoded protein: CAISGAITGFYNEQFF.

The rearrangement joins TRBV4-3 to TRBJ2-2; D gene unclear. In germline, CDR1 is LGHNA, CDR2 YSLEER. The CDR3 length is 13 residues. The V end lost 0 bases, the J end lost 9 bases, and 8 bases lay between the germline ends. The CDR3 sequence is CASSQEVAWELFF. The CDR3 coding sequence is TGCGCCAGCAGCCAAGAGGTGGCATGGGAGCTGTTTTTT.

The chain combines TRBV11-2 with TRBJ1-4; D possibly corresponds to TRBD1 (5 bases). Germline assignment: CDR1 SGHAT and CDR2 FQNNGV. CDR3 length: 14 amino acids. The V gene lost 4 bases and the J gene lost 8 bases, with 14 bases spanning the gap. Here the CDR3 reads CASSSLRDPEKLFF. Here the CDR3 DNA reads TGTGCCAGCAGCTCCCTACGGGACCCCGAAAAACTGTTTTTT. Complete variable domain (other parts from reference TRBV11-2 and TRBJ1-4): EAGVAQSPRYKIIEKRQSVAFWCNPISGHATLYWYQQILGQGPKLLIQFQNNGVVDDSQLPKDRFSAERLKGVDSTLKIQPAKLEDSAVYLCASSSLRDPEKLFFGSGTQLSVL.

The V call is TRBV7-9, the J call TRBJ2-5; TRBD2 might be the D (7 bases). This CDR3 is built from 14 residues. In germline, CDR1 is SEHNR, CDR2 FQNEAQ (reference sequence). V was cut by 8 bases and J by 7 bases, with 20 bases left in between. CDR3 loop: CASQGGGRVGTQYF. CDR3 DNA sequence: TGTGCCAGCCAAGGGGGAGGGCGGGTCGGGACCCAGTACTTC.

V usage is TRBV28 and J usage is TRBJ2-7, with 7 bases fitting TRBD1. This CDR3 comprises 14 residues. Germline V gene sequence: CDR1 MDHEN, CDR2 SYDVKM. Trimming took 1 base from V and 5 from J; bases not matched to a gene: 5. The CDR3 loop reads CASSLYKGGDEQYF. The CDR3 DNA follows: TGTGCCAGCAGTTTATATAAAGGGGGCGACGAGCAGTACTTC. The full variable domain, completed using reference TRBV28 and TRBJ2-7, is DVKVTQSSRYLVKRTGEKVFLECVQDMDHENMFWYRQDPGLGLRLIYFSYDVKMKEKGDIPEGYSVSREKKERFSLILESASTNQTSMYLCASSLYKGGDEQYFGPGTRLTVT.

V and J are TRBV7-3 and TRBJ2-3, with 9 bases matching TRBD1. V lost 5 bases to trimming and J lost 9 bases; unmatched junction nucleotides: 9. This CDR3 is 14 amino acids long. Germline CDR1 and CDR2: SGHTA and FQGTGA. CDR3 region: CASSQTGGLGTQYF. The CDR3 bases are TGTGCCAGCAGCCAGACAGGGGGATTAGGAACGCAGTATTTT.

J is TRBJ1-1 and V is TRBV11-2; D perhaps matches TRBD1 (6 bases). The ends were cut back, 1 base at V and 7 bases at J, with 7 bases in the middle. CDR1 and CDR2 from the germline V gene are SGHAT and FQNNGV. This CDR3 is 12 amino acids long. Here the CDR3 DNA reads TGTGCCAGCAGCTTAGCAGGGGTTGAAGCTTTCTTT. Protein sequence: CASSLAGVEAFF.

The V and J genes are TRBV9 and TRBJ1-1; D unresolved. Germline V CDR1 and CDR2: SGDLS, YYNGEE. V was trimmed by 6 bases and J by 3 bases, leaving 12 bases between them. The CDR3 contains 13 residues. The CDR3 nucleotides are TGTGCCAGCACCTTAGGGAGGTACACTGAAGCTTTCTTT. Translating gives CASTLGRYTEAFF.

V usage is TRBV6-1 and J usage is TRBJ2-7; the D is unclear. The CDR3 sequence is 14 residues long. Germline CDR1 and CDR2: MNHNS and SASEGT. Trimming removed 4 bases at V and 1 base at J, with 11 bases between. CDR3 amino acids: CASSVLTGSYEQYF. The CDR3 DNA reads TGTGCCAGCAGTGTCCTAACTGGGTCCTACGAGCAGTACTTC.

The CDR3 DNA reads TGTGCCAGCAGCCCGGGACAGGGGGCTTGGACTGAAGCTTTCTTT. Its protein is CASSPGQGAWTEAFF. This chain uses TRBV6-1 with TRBJ1-1, with TRBD1 matching over 12 bases. Trimming at V came to 6 bases and at J to 5 bases, leaving 7 bases not matched to a gene. Germline V CDR1 and CDR2: MNHNS, SASEGT. The CDR3 is 15 residues long.

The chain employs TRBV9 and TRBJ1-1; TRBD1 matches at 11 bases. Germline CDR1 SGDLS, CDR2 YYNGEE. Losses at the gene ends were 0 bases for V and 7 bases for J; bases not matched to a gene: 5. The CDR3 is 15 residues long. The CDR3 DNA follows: TGTGCCAGCAGCGTAGCGGGGACAGGGGGAGGTGAAGCTTTCTTT. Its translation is CASSVAGTGGGEAFF.

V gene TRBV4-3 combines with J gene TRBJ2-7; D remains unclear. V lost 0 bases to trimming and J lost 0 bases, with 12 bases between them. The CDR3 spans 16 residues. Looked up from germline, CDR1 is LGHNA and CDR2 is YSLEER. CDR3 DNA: TGCGCCAGCAGCCAAGATCGCCAGCCTAGCTCCTACGAGCAGTACTTC. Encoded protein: CASSQDRQPSSYEQYF.

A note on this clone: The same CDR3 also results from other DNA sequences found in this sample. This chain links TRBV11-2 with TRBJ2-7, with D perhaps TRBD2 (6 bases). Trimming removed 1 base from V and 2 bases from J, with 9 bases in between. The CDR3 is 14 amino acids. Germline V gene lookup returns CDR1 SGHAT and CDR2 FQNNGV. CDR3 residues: CASSLGAGTYEQYF. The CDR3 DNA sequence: TGTGCCAGCAGCTTAGGGGCGGGAACCTACGAGCAGTACTTC.

CDR3 amino acids: CASSEPRQGITGELFF. As DNA, the CDR3 is TGTGCCAGCAGTGAACCGCGACAGGGAATCACCGGGGAGCTGTTTTTT. This chain uses TRBV6-1 with TRBJ2-2, with 7 bases matching TRBD1. Germline trimming cut 2 bases from V and 4 bases from J; bases unmatched to any gene: 7. Germline CDR1 MNHNS, CDR2 SASEGT. This CDR3 comprises 16 residues.

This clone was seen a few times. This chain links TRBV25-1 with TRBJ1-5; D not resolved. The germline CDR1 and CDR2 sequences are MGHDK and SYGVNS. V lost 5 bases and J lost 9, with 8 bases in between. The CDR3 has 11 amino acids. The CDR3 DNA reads TGTGCCAGCAGTTCGGGCGGGCCCCAGCATTTT. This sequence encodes CASSSGGPQHF. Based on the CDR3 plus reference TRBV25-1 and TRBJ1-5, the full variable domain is EADIYQTPRYLVIGTGKKITLECSQTMGHDKMYWYQQDPGMELHLIHYSYGVNSTEKGDLSSESTVSRIRTEHFPLTLESARPSHTSQYLCASSSGGPQHFGDGTRLSIL.

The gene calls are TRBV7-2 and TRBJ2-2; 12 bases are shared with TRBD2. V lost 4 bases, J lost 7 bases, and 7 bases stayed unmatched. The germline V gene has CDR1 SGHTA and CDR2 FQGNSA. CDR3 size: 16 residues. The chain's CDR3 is CASSSRTSGNFGELFF. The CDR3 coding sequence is TGTGCCAGCAGCTCACGGACTAGCGGGAATTTCGGGGAGCTGTTTTTT.

The CDR3 coding sequence is TGTGCCAGCAGTTTATCGATCGGGGACAGAGCTTACGAGCAGTACTTC. Translated: CASSLSIGDRAYEQYF. The chain is built from TRBV27 and TRBJ2-7; TRBD1 matches 7 bases. Trimming removed 0 bases from V and 4 bases from J; junction bases left unmatched: 9. The CDR3 is made up of 16 amino acids. The V gene's germline CDR1 is MNHEY and CDR2 SMNVEV (reference sequence).

The CDR3 DNA follows: TGTGCCAGCAGTTTATGGACTAGCGGCAACCATGAGCAGTTCTTC. It specifies CASSLWTSGNHEQFF. The chain recombines TRBV28 with TRBJ2-1, with TRBD2 matching over 9 bases. This CDR3 contains 15 residues. Germline V gene data show CDR1 as MDHEN and CDR2 as SYDVKM. J gave up 8 bases and V 0 bases, and 5 bases lay outside the gene matches.

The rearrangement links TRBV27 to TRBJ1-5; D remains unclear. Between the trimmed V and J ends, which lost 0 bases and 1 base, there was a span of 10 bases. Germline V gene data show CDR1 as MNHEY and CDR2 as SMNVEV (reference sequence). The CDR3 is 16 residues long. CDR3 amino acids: CASSLSGSGSNQPQHF. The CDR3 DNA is TGTGCCAGCAGTTTATCGGGTTCTGGGAGCAATCAGCCCCAGCATTTT.

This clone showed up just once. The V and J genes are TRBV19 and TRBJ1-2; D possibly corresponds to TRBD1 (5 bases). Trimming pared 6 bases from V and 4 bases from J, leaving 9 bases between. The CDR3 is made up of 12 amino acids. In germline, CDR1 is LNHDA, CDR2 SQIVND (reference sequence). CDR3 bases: TGTGCCAGTAGCCCAGGGATCTATGGCTACACCTTC. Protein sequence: CASSPGIYGYTF.

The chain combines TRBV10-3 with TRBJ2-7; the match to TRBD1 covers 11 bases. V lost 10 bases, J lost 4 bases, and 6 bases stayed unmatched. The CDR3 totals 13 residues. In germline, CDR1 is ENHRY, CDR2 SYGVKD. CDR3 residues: CATLGTGGYEQYF. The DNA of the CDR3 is TGTGCCACCCTCGGGACAGGGGGGTACGAGCAGTACTTC.

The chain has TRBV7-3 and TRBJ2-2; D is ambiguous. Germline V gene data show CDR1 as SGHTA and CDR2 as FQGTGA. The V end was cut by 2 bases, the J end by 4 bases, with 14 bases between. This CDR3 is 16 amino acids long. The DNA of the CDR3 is TGTGCCAGCAGCTTAGGGGTCGTCCCGGGCACCGGGGAGCTGTTTTTT. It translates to CASSLGVVPGTGELFF.

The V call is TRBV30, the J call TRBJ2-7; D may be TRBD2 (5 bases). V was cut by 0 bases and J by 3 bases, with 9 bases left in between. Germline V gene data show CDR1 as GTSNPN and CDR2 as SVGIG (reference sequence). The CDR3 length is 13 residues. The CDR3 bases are TGTGCCTGGAGTGTAGGGAGTTACTACGAGCAGTACTTC. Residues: CAWSVGSYYEQYF.

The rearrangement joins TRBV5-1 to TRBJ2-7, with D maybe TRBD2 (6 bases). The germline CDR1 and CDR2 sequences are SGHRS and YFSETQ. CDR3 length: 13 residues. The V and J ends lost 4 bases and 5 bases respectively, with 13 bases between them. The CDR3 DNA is TGCGCCAGCAGCACGGGACTGAATAACGAGCAGTACTTC. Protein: CASSTGLNNEQYF.

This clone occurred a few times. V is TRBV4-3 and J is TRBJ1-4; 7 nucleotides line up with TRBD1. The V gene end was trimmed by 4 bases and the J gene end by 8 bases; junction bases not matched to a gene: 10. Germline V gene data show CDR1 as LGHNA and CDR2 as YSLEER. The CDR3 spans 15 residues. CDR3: CASSLGTGAGEKLFF. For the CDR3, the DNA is TGCGCCAGCAGCCTTGGCACAGGGGCAGGAGAAAAACTGTTTTTT.

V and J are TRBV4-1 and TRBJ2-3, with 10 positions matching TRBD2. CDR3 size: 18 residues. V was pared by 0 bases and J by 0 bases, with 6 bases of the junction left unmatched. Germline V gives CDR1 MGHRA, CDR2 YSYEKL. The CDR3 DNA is TGCGCCAGCAGCCAAGAAATAGGACTAGCGGCCAGCACAGATACGCAGTATTTT. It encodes CASSQEIGLAASTDTQYF.

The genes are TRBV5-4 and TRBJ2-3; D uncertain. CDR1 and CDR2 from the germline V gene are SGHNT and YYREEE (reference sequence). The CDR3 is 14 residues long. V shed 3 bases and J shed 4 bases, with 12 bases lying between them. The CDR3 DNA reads TGTGCCAGCAGCTCCACGTTCCACTCAGATACGCAGTATTTT. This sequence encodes CASSSTFHSDTQYF.